A single sample gave rise to the 26 T cell receptor beta chains below, sequenced in a study of T cell responses to AZD1222 COVID-19 vaccine. Method: immunoSEQ multiplex PCR; TCRdb's copy keeps in-frame clones and lacks some. The sample contains some 180,000 clones, 70% to 90% of which appear only once. The specimen comprised peripheral blood, sampled 28 days after the second AZD1222 dose. The receptors shown here come from an adult who received the AZD1222 COVID-19 vaccine.

This rearrangement joins TRBV11-2 to TRBJ2-7; D gene ambiguous. The length of the CDR3 is 13 residues. Between the trimmed V and J ends, which lost 4 bases and 0 bases, there was a span of 7 bases. Germline V lookup: CDR1 SGHAT, CDR2 FQNNGV. CDR3 coding DNA: TGTGCCAGCAGCTCCAGAAGCTCCTACGAGCAGTACTTC. It is translated as CASSSRSSYEQYF.

This clone was observed a handful of times. V gene TRBV19 combines with J gene TRBJ1-2, with a tentative D call TRBD1 (5 bases). Trimming stripped 5 bases from V and 3 bases from J, with 16 bases between. Germline V gene sequence: CDR1 LNHDA, CDR2 SQIVND (reference sequence). The CDR3 consists of 15 residues. CDR3 in DNA: TGTGCCAGTAGTGCTTGGTGGGGGGAGGACTATGGCTACACCTTC. Translation: CASSAWWGEDYGYTF. Supplemented by reference TRBV19 and TRBJ1-2, the full variable domain reads DGGITQSPKYLFRKEGQNVTLSCEQNLNHDAMYWYRQDPGQGLRLIYYSQIVNDFQKGDIAEGYSVSREKKESFPLTVTSAQKNPTAFYLCASSAWWGEDYGYTFGSGTRLTVV.

This chain connects TRBV12-5 to TRBJ2-1; D is uncertain. In germline, CDR1 is LGHNT, CDR2 FRNRAP. V lost 5 bases, J lost 6 bases, and 5 bases lay in between. There are 11 residues in the CDR3. As DNA, the CDR3 is TGTGCTAGTGGTCCTTTCAATGAGCAGTTCTTC. Protein product: CASGPFNEQFF.

This rearrangement joins TRBV4-2 to TRBJ2-7, with TRBD1 identical over 7 bases. Germline V gene lookup returns CDR1 LGHNA and CDR2 YNFKEQ. The CDR3 extends over 13 amino acids. The V and J ends lost 3 bases and 7 bases, in that order; junction bases with no gene match: 6. CDR3 DNA: TGTGCCAGCAGCCACCCTTCGACAGGGGAGCAGTACTTC. Its protein product is CASSHPSTGEQYF.

This chain joins TRBV6-2 or TRBV6-3 and TRBJ2-1; either TRBD1 or TRBD2 may fit D (5 bases each). The CDR3 spans 16 residues. Germline assignment: CDR1 MNHEY and CDR2 SVGEGT. Trimming removed 5 bases at V and 2 bases at J, with 16 bases between. The chain's CDR3 is CASSHTRDQPYNEQFF. The CDR3 region has the DNA TGTGCCAGCAGTCATACTCGGGACCAGCCCTACAATGAGCAGTTCTTC.

The V gene is TRBV14, the J gene TRBJ2-1, with D perhaps TRBD1 (6 bases). The CDR3 sequence is 17 residues long. Germline CDR1 SGHDN, CDR2 FVKESK. Trimming removed 4 bases at V and 0 bases at J, with 16 bases between. The CDR3 here is CASSLTDRGHSYNEQFF. CDR3 DNA: TGTGCCAGCAGCCTCACGGATCGGGGACACTCCTACAATGAGCAGTTCTTC.

Regarding this clone: The sample carries other DNA sequences with the same CDR3. Here the CDR3 reads CASSGTSGGYNEQFF. DNA of the CDR3: TGTGCCAGCAGCGGGACTAGCGGGGGTTACAATGAGCAGTTCTTC. The chain combines TRBV7-2 with TRBJ2-1; 14 bases fit TRBD2. The CDR3 has 15 residues. Germline loops: CDR1 SGHTA, CDR2 FQGNSA. V shed 5 bases and J 4 bases; nucleotides not matched to a gene: 1.

V is TRBV7-7 and J is TRBJ1-4; D is uncertain. With 3 bases removed from V and 0 bases from J, the gap between germline ends came to 8 bases. Germline values: CDR1 SSHAT, CDR2 FNYEAQ (reference sequence). This CDR3 contains 15 residues. The CDR3, as DNA: TGTGCCAGCAGCTTGACCGACGCAACTAATGAAAAACTGTTTTTT. Translating it yields CASSLTDATNEKLFF. Together with reference TRBV7-7 and TRBJ1-4, the CDR3 gives the full variable domain: GAGVSQSPRYKVTKRGQDVTLRCDPISSHATLYWYQQALGQGPEFLTYFNYEAQPDKSGLPSDRFSAERPEGSISTLTIQRTEQRDSAMYRCASSLTDATNEKLFFGSGTQLSVL.

This chain joins TRBV4-1 and TRBJ2-7, with 8 bases matching TRBD1. The CDR3 has 15 amino acids. V gave up 4 bases and J gave up 5 bases; unmatched junction bases: 10. CDR1 MGHRA and CDR2 YSYEKL come from the germline V gene. CDR3 sequence: CASSLAGTGSDEQYF. The CDR3 DNA follows: TGCGCCAGCAGCCTAGCCGGGACAGGATCCGACGAGCAGTACTTC.

The J gene is TRBJ1-1, the V gene TRBV6-1; D unresolved. CDR3 size: 15 residues. Trimming removed 1 base at V and 1 base at J, with 10 bases between. Germline values: CDR1 MNHNS, CDR2 SASEGT. The CDR3 DNA reads as TGTGCCAGCAGTGAAGAGGTCAGCCCGAACACTGAAGCTTTCTTT. It specifies CASSEEVSPNTEAFF.

The chain joins TRBV19 to TRBJ2-5, with TRBD2 as a possible D gene (6 bases). This CDR3 has 15 amino acids. The germline V gene encodes CDR1 LNHDA and CDR2 SQIVND (reference sequence). V was trimmed by 1 base and J by 9 bases, leaving 18 bases between them. The CDR3 loop is CASSIVPGLTSSQYF. The CDR3 DNA is TGTGCCAGTAGTATAGTCCCGGGACTCACCTCGTCCCAGTACTTC. The variable domain in full, completed from reference TRBV19 and TRBJ2-5, reads DGGITQSPKYLFRKEGQNVTLSCEQNLNHDAMYWYRQDPGQGLRLIYYSQIVNDFQKGDIAEGYSVSREKKESFPLTVTSAQKNPTAFYLCASSIVPGLTSSQYFGPGTRLLVL.

The chain recombines TRBV4-3 with TRBJ1-4; TRBD1 is a possible D gene (5 bases). The CDR3 contains 19 residues. From germline, CDR1 is LGHNA and CDR2 YSLEER. The germline V and J ends were trimmed by 0 bases and 3 bases, with 20 bases remaining between them. In DNA, the CDR3 is TGCGCCAGCAGCCAAGATTACCTCACAGCGGGGCGGCCTAATGAAAAACTGTTTTTT. Protein sequence: CASSQDYLTAGRPNEKLFF.

The CDR3 DNA reads TGTGCCAGCAGTGAGGTGGTCAGGTCATCCTACGAGCAGTACTTC. Its protein product is CASSEVVRSSYEQYF. The chain joins TRBV6-1 to TRBJ2-7; D unresolved. Trimming left V 3 bases short and J 1 base short, with 13 bases between. This CDR3 contains 15 residues. Germline loops: CDR1 MNHNS, CDR2 SASEGT.

V and J are TRBV18 and TRBJ1-2; D call uncertain. Trimming cost V 2 bases and J 0 bases, with 10 bases left between them. The V gene's germline CDR1 is KGHSH and CDR2 LQKENI. The CDR3 contains 15 residues. This CDR3 is CASSPGRTPNYGYTF. The CDR3 coding sequence is TGTGCCAGCTCACCAGGACGGACCCCTAACTATGGCTACACCTTC.

The V and J genes are TRBV10-3 and TRBJ2-3; TRBD1 might be the D (6 bases). Germline loops: CDR1 ENHRY, CDR2 SYGVKD. The CDR3 is 14 residues long. The germline V and J ends were trimmed by 5 bases and 1 base, with 10 bases remaining between them. CDR3 in DNA: TGTGCCATCAGTCCTAAGGGGGGCACAGATACGCAGTATTTT. Protein: CAISPKGGTDTQYF.

This chain connects TRBV18 to TRBJ2-3, with 8 bases aligning to TRBD2. Germline V gene lookup returns CDR1 KGHSH and CDR2 LQKENI. There are 13 residues in the CDR3. Trimming took 3 bases from V and 7 from J; bases not matched to a gene: 3. The CDR3, as DNA: TGTGCCAGCTCACCCGGGACTAGAAATACGCAGTATTTT. This gives the protein CASSPGTRNTQYF.

The chain has TRBV29-1 and TRBJ2-7; 9 nucleotides align to TRBD1. Germline V gives CDR1 SQVTM, CDR2 ANQGSEA. The J segment lost 9 bases and the V segment lost 6 bases, leaving 12 bases of the junction unmatched. This CDR3 is 13 amino acids long. The CDR3 protein is CSVAGTGTLWQYF. The CDR3, as DNA: TGCAGCGTAGCCGGGACAGGGACTTTATGGCAGTACTTC.

The chain joins TRBV15 to TRBJ2-7; D is ambiguous. The germline V gene has CDR1 LNHNV and CDR2 YYDKDF (reference sequence). CDR3 length: 15 residues. Trimming pared 1 base from V and 0 bases from J, leaving 10 bases between. The CDR3 loop reads CATSRGNQDSYEQYF. CDR3 DNA sequence: TGTGCCACCAGCAGAGGCAACCAGGACTCCTACGAGCAGTACTTC.

With respect to this clone: One junction end disagrees with the germline gene, perhaps due to a read error. The chain is built from TRBV9 and TRBJ1-1; perhaps TRBD1 as D (5 bases). The CDR3 consists of 12 residues. Germline V lookup: CDR1 SGDLS, CDR2 YYNGEE. The CDR3 loop is CASSVSDRQPTF. The DNA of the CDR3 is TGTGCCAGCAGCGTTTCAGACAGACAGCCTACTTTT.

With regard to this clone: The sample contains more than one DNA sequence encoding this CDR3. V and J are TRBV9 and TRBJ1-4; D remains unclear. This CDR3 is built from 15 residues. Between the trimmed V and J ends, which lost 0 bases and 0 bases, there was a span of 6 bases. CDR1 is SGDLS, CDR2 YYNGEE, per germline. The CDR3 region is CASSVGGATNEKLFF. The CDR3 DNA follows: TGTGCCAGCAGCGTAGGTGGGGCAACTAATGAAAAACTGTTTTTT.

This chain connects TRBV5-6 to TRBJ2-7, with D perhaps TRBD1 or TRBD2 (5 bases each). The CDR3 length is 13 residues. V was clipped by 3 bases and J by 3 bases, with 10 bases between them. Germline CDR1 is SGHDT and CDR2 is YYEEEE. CDR3 coding DNA: TGTGCCAGCAGCTACCGGGACGGCTACGAGCAGTACTTC. The encoded protein is CASSYRDGYEQYF.

This chain joins TRBV4-1 and TRBJ2-5; 9 bases match TRBD2. V lost 0 bases and J lost 1; bases outside the gene matches: 3. This CDR3 has 16 residues. The V gene's germline CDR1 is MGHRA and CDR2 YSYEKL. The CDR3 protein is CASSQENSGGQETQYF. CDR3 coding DNA: TGCGCCAGCAGCCAAGAAAATAGCGGGGGCCAAGAGACCCAGTACTTC.

The chain employs TRBV5-5 and TRBJ1-2; D gene unclear. The CDR3 loop spans 13 amino acids. Germline V gives CDR1 SGHKS, CDR2 YYEKEE (reference sequence). With 1 base removed from V and 8 bases from J, the gap between germline ends came to 12 bases. The CDR3 is CASSLHGEYGYTF. CDR3 coding DNA: TGTGCCAGCAGCTTGCATGGGGAGTACGGCTACACCTTC. Variable domain in full (rest from reference TRBV5-5 and TRBJ1-2): DAGVTQSPTHLIKTRGQQVTLRCSPISGHKSVSWYQQVLGQGPQFIFQYYEKEERGRGNFPDRFSARQFPNYSSELNVNALLLGDSALYLCASSLHGEYGYTFGSGTRLTVV.

This chain uses TRBV3-1 (or the pseudogene TRBV3-2) with TRBJ1-5; D may be TRBD1 (6 bases). V was pared by 3 bases and J by 4 bases, with 10 bases between. This CDR3 has 14 residues. The germline CDR1 and CDR2 sequences are LGHDT and YNNKEL (reference sequence). The CDR3 protein is CASSQGHPNQPQHF. The CDR3 region has the DNA TGTGCCAGCAGCCAGGGACATCCTAATCAGCCCCAGCATTTT.

V usage is TRBV4-2 and J usage is TRBJ1-2, with TRBD1 identical over 9 bases. The germline CDR1 and CDR2 sequences are LGHNA and YNFKEQ. Losses at the gene ends were 3 bases for V and 4 bases for J; bases not matched to a gene: 12. The CDR3 covers 17 residues. The DNA of the CDR3 is TGTGCCAGCAGCCAGCCGGGACAGGGTCACAGAGGCTATGGCTACACCTTC. Translation gives CASSQPGQGHRGYGYTF.

This clone occurred a few times. This chain links TRBV10-2 with TRBJ1-4; D gene unclear. The V gene's germline CDR1 is WSHSY and CDR2 SAAADI. This CDR3 region has 15 residues. V shed 5 bases and J shed 4 bases, with 14 bases lying between them. The CDR3 DNA follows: TGCGCCAGCAGTTCTGGTGGGCATCTTAATGAAAAACTGTTTTTT. It yields the protein CASSSGGHLNEKLFF.